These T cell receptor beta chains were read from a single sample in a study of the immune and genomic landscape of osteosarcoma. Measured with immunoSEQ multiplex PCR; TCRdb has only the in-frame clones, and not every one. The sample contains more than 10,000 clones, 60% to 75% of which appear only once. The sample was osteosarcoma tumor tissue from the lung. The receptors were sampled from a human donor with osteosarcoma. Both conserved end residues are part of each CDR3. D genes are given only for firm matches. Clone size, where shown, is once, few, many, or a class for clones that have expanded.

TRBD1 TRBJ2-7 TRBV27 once TGTGCCAGCAGCCGTCGGGGACAGGGGTCCTACGAGCAGTACTTC CASSRRGQGSYEQYF
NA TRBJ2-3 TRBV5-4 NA TGTGCCAGCAGCTTGGAAGCTACTAGCACAGATACGCAGTATTTT CASSLEATSTDTQYF
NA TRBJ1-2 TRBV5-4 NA TGTGCCAGCAGCTTGGCGGGACAAAACACCCGGAGGGGCTACACCTTC CASSLAGQNTRRGYTF
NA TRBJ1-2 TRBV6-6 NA TGTGCCAGCAGTCAGGATCCTAACTATGGCTACACCTTC CASSQDPNYGYTF
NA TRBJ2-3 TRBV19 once TGTGCCAGTAGTTTATCGGGCACAGATACGCAGTATTTT CASSLSGTDTQYF
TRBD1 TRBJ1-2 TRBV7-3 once TGTGCCAGCAGCCCCCGGACAGGGGAAAGAACAGGCTACACCTTC CASSPRTGERTGYTF
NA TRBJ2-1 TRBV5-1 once TGCGCCAGCAGTTGGGGGCCAGGAGACAATGAGCAGTTCTTC CASSWGPGDNEQFF
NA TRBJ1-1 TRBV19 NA TGTGCCAGCCAACGCCGTGATGGGGACACTGAAGCTTTCTTT CASQRRDGDTEAFF
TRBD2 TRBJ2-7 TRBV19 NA TGTGCCAGTAGTCCCGGACTTGGGACTAGCGGGTACGAGCAGTACTTC CASSPGLGTSGYEQYF
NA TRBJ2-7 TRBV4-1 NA TGCGCCAGCAGCTTCCAACAGGGACCCTACGAGCAGTACTTT CASSFQQGPYEQYF
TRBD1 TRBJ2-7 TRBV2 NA TGTGCCAGCGGGGGACAGGTTTACGAGCAGTACTTC CASGGQVYEQYF
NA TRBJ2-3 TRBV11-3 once TGTGCCAGCAGCGTTTCTGGGGGAGGCACAGATACGCAGTATTTT CASSVSGGGTDTQYF
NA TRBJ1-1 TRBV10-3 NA TGTGCCATCAGTGAGTCAGGCAGCATGAACACTGAAGCTTTCTTT CAISESGSMNTEAFF
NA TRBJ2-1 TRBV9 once TGTGCCAGCAGCCCTTCCATGGCGCCCACCTACAATGAGCAGTTCTTC CASSPSMAPTYNEQFF
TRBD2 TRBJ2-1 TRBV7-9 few TGTGCCAGCAGCCCAGGACTAGCGGGTCCTTACAATGAGCAGTTCTTC CASSPGLAGPYNEQFF
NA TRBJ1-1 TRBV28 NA TGTGCCAGCAGAAATACAGGCGGTGAGAGAGCTTTCTTT CASRNTGGERAFF
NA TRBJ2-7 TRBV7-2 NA TGTGCCAGCAGCTTAGCCCTAGACTACGAGCAGTACTTC CASSLALDYEQYF
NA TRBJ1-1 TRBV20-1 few TGCAAGGGGAACACTGAAGCTTTCTTT CKGNTEAFF
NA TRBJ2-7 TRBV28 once TGTGCCAGCAGTTTATCTGTCCTAACCGAGCAGTACTTC CASSLSVLTEQYF
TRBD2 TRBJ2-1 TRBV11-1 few TGTGCCAGCAGCGAAAGACTAGCGGCCTACAATGAGCAGTTCTTC CASSERLAAYNEQFF
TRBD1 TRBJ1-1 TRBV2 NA TGTGCCAGCAGTGGGGGACAGGGGCGCACTGAAGCTTTCTTT CASSGGQGRTEAFF
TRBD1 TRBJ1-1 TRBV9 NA TGTGCCAGCAGCGGAGGGGGGACAGGGAACACTGAAGCTTTCTTT CASSGGGTGNTEAFF
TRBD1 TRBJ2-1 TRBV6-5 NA TGTGCCAGCAGTCGGGACAGGGGGCCCTACAATGAGCAGTTCTTC CASSRDRGPYNEQFF
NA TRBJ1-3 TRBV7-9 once TGTGCCAGCAGCCCAGACATCTCTGGAAACACCATATATTTT CASSPDISGNTIYF
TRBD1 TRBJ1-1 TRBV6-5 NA TGTGCCAGCAGTTACTTACAGGGGAGTGAAGCTTTCTTT CASSYLQGSEAFF
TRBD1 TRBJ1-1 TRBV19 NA TGTGCCAGTAGTTGGGGACAGGTGAACACTGAAGCTTTCTTT CASSWGQVNTEAFF
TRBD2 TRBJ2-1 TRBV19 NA TGTGCCAGTAGTCCCTTCCTAGCGGGGGTCGACAATGAGCAGTTCTTC CASSPFLAGVDNEQFF
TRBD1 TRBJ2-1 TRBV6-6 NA TGTGCCAGCAGTTCTCCCGACAGGGGCCCACTGGATGAGCAGTTCTTC CASSSPDRGPLDEQFF
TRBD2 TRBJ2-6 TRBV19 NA TGTGCCAGTAGTAGCGGGGGCTCTGGGGCCAACGTCCTGACTTTC CASSSGGSGANVLTF
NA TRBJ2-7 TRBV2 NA TGTGCCAGCATACCGGGGTGGGGCTACGAGCAGTACTTC CASIPGWGYEQYF
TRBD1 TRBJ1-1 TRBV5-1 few TGCGCCAGCAGCCACGGGACAGCCGCTGAAGCTTTCTTT CASSHGTAAEAFF
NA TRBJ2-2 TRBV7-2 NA TGTGCCAGCAGCTTAGGACGTCCCGGGGAGCTGTTTTTT CASSLGRPGELFF
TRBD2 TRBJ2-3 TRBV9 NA TGTGCCAGCAGCGCAACTAGCGGGAGAACAGATACGCAGTATTTT CASSATSGRTDTQYF
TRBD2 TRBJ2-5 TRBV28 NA TGTGCCAGCAGTCCGGGGGGAGACATGTACCAAGAGACCCAGTACTTC CASSPGGDMYQETQYF
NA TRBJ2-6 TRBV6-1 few TGTGCCAGCAGTGAGGGGACCTCTGGGGCCAACGTCCTGACTTTC CASSEGTSGANVLTF
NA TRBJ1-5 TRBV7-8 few TGTGCCAGCAGCTTTGGGTCGGGCAATCAGCCCCAGCATTTT CASSFGSGNQPQHF
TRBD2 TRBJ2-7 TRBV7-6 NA TGTGCCAGCAGCTCTCGTTGGGCTAGCGGGGGAATCAAATCCCCCGAGCAGTACTTC CASSSRWASGGIKSPEQYF
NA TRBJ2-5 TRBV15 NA TGTGCCACCAGCAACGGGCGGGACGGCCCGGAGACCCAGTACTTC CATSNGRDGPETQYF
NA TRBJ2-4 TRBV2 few TGTGCCAGCAGCTGGAAAAACATTCAGTACTTC CASSWKNIQYF
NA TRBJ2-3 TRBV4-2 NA TGTGCCAGCAGCCAAGATGTGGGTTGGGGAACAGATACGCAGTATTTT CASSQDVGWGTDTQYF
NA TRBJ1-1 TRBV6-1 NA TGTGCCAGCAGTGCCACCTGGGGGGTGGGGAAGGGGAGGACTGAAGCTTTCTTT CASSATWGVGKGRTEAFF
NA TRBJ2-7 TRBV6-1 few TGTGCCAGCAGTGAAGGCGTATACTACGAGCAGTACTTC CASSEGVYYEQYF